A selection of T cell receptor beta chains follows, all from one sample in a study of shared clonotypes between healthy human individuals. Clones were read by immunoSEQ multiplex PCR, and TCRdb kept only the in-frame ones, dropping some. Among around 2,000,000 clones listed, about 95% were seen once. The sequenced sample was naive CD8+ T cells sorted from blood. The source of these receptors is a man aged 18 to 30 in good health. The CDR3 runs from the conserved cysteine through the conserved F or W. The D gene is left open where the match is weak. Expanded clones are given a class, and other clones once, few, many or no size at all.

d_call,j_call,v_call,clone_size,cdr3_nt,cdr3_aa
-,TRBJ1-1,TRBV7-9,-,TGTGCCAGCAGTGCCGGCGGTCCAGGGGCCACTGAAGCTTTCTTT,CASSAGGPGATEAFF
TRBD1,TRBJ2-7,TRBV5-6,-,TGTGCCAGCAGCTACGGGACAGGGAGTTACGAGCAGTACTTC,CASSYGTGSYEQYF
TRBD1,TRBJ1-5,TRBV7-9,-,TGTGCCAGCAGCATGGACAGGGACCATCAGCCCCAGCATTTT,CASSMDRDHQPQHF
-,TRBJ2-7,TRBV10-3,-,TGTGCCATCAGTGACGCCTACGAGCAGTACTTC,CAISDAYEQYF
-,TRBJ2-1,TRBV5-4,-,TGTGCCAGCAGCCAAGCGGGTTCCTCCTACAATGAGCAGTTCTTC,CASSQAGSSYNEQFF
-,TRBJ1-1,TRBV10-1,-,TGCGCCAGCAGGGTTGGGGTGGCCACTGAAGCTTTCTTT,CASRVGVATEAFF
-,TRBJ2-3,TRBV27,-,TGTGCCAGCAGTTTCGTTGGGGTGGCAGATACGCAGTATTTT,CASSFVGVADTQYF
-,TRBJ2-7,TRBV7-2,-,TGTGCCAGCAGCACATCAGGACAGAACCCTTGGGAGCAGTACTTC,CASSTSGQNPWEQYF
-,TRBJ1-2,TRBV19,once,TGTGCCAGTAGCAAACCCTACCGGGCCCCGGACGGCTACACCTTC,CASSKPYRAPDGYTF
TRBD2,TRBJ2-1,TRBV11-2,once,TGTGCCAGCAGCTTATTACTAGCGGAGGCCTATGAGCAGTTCTTC,CASSLLLAEAYEQFF
-,TRBJ1-2,TRBV5-6,-,TGTGCCAGCAGCTTGTTGGCAGGGGCGTTGGACTATGGCTACACCTTC,CASSLLAGALDYGYTF
-,TRBJ2-3,TRBV9,-,TGTGCCAGCAGCCGGGGAGCAGATACGCAGTATTTT,CASSRGADTQYF
-,TRBJ2-7,TRBV29-1,-,TGCAGCGTTGACCACTACTACGAGCAGTACTTC,CSVDHYYEQYF
TRBD2,TRBJ2-7,TRBV4-1,many,TGCGCCAGCAGCCAAGACGGACTAGCGAACCTCTACGAGCAGTACTTC,CASSQDGLANLYEQYF
-,TRBJ2-3,TRBV4-1,once,TGCGCCAGCACCCCCAGGACGGGACTTACTAGCACAGATACGCAGTATTTT,CASTPRTGLTSTDTQYF
TRBD1,TRBJ1-4,TRBV19,-,TGTGCCAGTAGTCCCAAGAAGAGGACAGGCTTTAATGAAAAACTGTTTTTT,CASSPKKRTGFNEKLFF
TRBD2,TRBJ2-5,TRBV15,-,TGTGCCACCACATCTAGCGGGGGGGCTGGAGAGACCCAGTACTTC,CATTSSGGAGETQYF
-,TRBJ1-2,TRBV21-1,-,TGTGCCAGCAGCAAAAGGCCCGGACAGGGTCGATATGGCTACACCTTC,CASSKRPGQGRYGYTF
TRBD2,TRBJ2-7,TRBV19,once,TGTGCCAGTAGTATGGGAGCGGGAGATCACGAGCAGTACTTC,CASSMGAGDHEQYF
TRBD2,TRBJ2-3,TRBV7-2,-,TGTGCCAGCAGCTTATTCACGGGAGGAGATACGCAGTATTTT,CASSLFTGGDTQYF
-,TRBJ1-1,TRBV4-1,-,TGCGCCAGTAACTTAGGCGGCAGAAACACTGAAGCTTTCTTT,CASNLGGRNTEAFF
TRBD2,TRBJ2-2,TRBV7-7,once,TGTGCTAGCAGCTTAGCGGGCCTGGGCGACGGGGAGCTGTTTTTT,CASSLAGLGDGELFF
-,TRBJ1-6,TRBV19,-,TGTGCCTGCGCCACCTGGGGGGTTAGAAATTCACCCCTCCACTTT,CACATWGVRNSPLHF
-,TRBJ2-7,TRBV10-3,-,TGTGCCATCAGTGAGTCAGGGTACGAGCAGTACTTC,CAISESGYEQYF
-,TRBJ2-3,TRBV4-1,-,TGCGCCAGCAGCCAAGTCCCCACCTGGTTTTCTAGCACAGATACGCAGTATTTT,CASSQVPTWFSSTDTQYF
-,TRBJ2-7,TRBV30,-,TGTGCCTGGACCAGACGGGGTCTTCCCTACGAGCAGTACTTC,CAWTRRGLPYEQYF
-,TRBJ1-6,TRBV4-1,-,TGCGCCAGCAGCCAAGATCCGCCGCTGGGCCCGGGGTCACCCCTCCACTTT,CASSQDPPLGPGSPLHF
TRBD1,TRBJ1-6,TRBV5-6,-,TGTGCCAGCAGCCCCGGGACAGGGGGCTCCTATAATTCACCCCTCCACTTT,CASSPGTGGSYNSPLHF
-,TRBJ2-7,TRBV4-1,-,TGCGCCAGCAGCCCAGGGGACCCCTACGAGCAGTACTTC,CASSPGDPYEQYF
-,TRBJ2-1,TRBV9,-,TGTGCCAGCAGCCCACAGCGGGCTACCTTGGATGAGCAGTTCTTC,CASSPQRATLDEQFF
-,TRBJ1-2,TRBV6-4,-,TGTGCCAGCAGTATCTCACAGTATAGTAACTATGGCTACACCTTC,CASSISQYSNYGYTF
-,TRBJ1-1,TRBV5-6,-,TGTGCCAGCAGCTGGGGTTCGGCGAACACTGAAGCTTTCTTT,CASSWGSANTEAFF
TRBD2,TRBJ2-1,TRBV4-2,-,TGTGCCAGCAGCCAAGAAGGGACTAGCGGTTACTACAATGAGCAGTTCTTC,CASSQEGTSGYYNEQFF
TRBD1,TRBJ1-6,TRBV7-2,-,TGTGCCAGCAGCTTCGACAGGGGGATTGGTTCACCCCTCCACTTT,CASSFDRGIGSPLHF
TRBD2,TRBJ2-1,TRBV27,once,TGTGCCAGCAGTTGGGGGCTCGGGGGGGCCTACAATGAGCAGTTCTTC,CASSWGLGGAYNEQFF
-,TRBJ2-1,TRBV4-1,-,TGCGCCAGCAGCCAGGGAGCGCTCCATGAGCAGTTCTTC,CASSQGALHEQFF
-,TRBJ2-5,TRBV5-1,-,TGCGCCAGCAGCTTGGGGGACACCCAAGAGACCCAGTACTTC,CASSLGDTQETQYF
-,TRBJ2-5,TRBV10-2,-,TGCGCCAGCCTGTCGGCATGGGGGGAGACCCAGTACTTC,CASLSAWGETQYF
-,TRBJ2-7,TRBV5-6,-,TGTGCCAGCAGCTGGGGGGCCTTTAACTCCTACGAGCAGTACTTC,CASSWGAFNSYEQYF
-,TRBJ2-2,TRBV4-3,-,TGCGCCAGCAGCCAAGACCCCAAGTCCGACAGACGAAAGGGGGCCGGGGAGCTGTTTTTT,CASSQDPKSDRRKGAGELFF
TRBD1,TRBJ2-7,TRBV5-1,-,TGCGCCAGCAGCCCCTGGGACAGGGCTAACGAGCAGTACTTC,CASSPWDRANEQYF
TRBD1,TRBJ1-2,TRBV27,-,TGTGCCAGCAGTTTATCCTACAGGGGAAACTATGGCTACACCTTC,CASSLSYRGNYGYTF
-,TRBJ1-6,TRBV2,-,TGTGCCAGCAGTGAAGCGCTTCTGGGGAGTAGTTCACCCCTCCACTTT,CASSEALLGSSSPLHF
-,TRBJ2-1,TRBV2,-,TGTGCCAGCAGTGCAGGGTATGAGCAGTTCTTC,CASSAGYEQFF
TRBD1,TRBJ2-7,TRBV5-1,-,TGCGCCAGCAGCTTGGGGGGACAGGGTTACGAGCAGTACTTC,CASSLGGQGYEQYF
TRBD1,TRBJ2-7,TRBV27,-,TGTGCCAGCAACCCCCAGGGGGCCCACGAGCAGTACTTC,CASNPQGAHEQYF
TRBD1,TRBJ1-6,TRBV9,-,TGTGCCAGCAGCGGGTCGGGACAGGCCCATTCACCCCTCCACTTT,CASSGSGQAHSPLHF
-,TRBJ2-7,TRBV6-5,-,TGTGCCAGCAACAGCGGCTCCTACGAGCAGTACTTC,CASNSGSYEQYF
-,TRBJ2-2,TRBV29-1,-,TGCAGCGTGGTACAGACCGGGGAGCTGTTTTTT,CSVVQTGELFF
-,TRBJ2-2,TRBV19,-,TGTGCCAGTAGTTTCTCCACCGGGGAGCTGTTTTTT,CASSFSTGELFF
-,TRBJ2-5,TRBV2,-,TGTGCCAGCAGTGAAGCGGTAGGGGGATTCCAAGAGACCCAGTACTTC,CASSEAVGGFQETQYF
-,TRBJ1-2,TRBV4-2,once,TGTGCCAGCAGCCACGAGCCAGACTATGGCTACACCTTC,CASSHEPDYGYTF
TRBD1,TRBJ1-4,TRBV6-1,-,TGTGCCAGCAGTGAAGCGGGGGCGGGGACAGGGCCTGAAAAACTGTTTTTT,CASSEAGAGTGPEKLFF
TRBD2,TRBJ2-3,TRBV28,-,TGTGCCAGCAGTCCAGGGACTAGCGGAAGCACAGATACGCAGTATTTT,CASSPGTSGSTDTQYF
TRBD1,TRBJ1-1,TRBV28,-,TGTGCCAGCAGTTTATCCGAACGACAGGGGGTGGCTGAAGCTTTCTTT,CASSLSERQGVAEAFF
-,TRBJ1-6,TRBV25-1,once,TGTGCCAGCAGTGCGGGACACGGATCACCCCTCCACTTT,CASSAGHGSPLHF
-,TRBJ2-2,TRBV4-3,-,TGCGCCAGCAGCCAAGATTTGGGGCTACTGAACACCGGGGAGCTGTTTTTT,CASSQDLGLLNTGELFF
TRBD2,TRBJ2-7,TRBV7-2,-,TGTGCCAGCAGCTTAGGATGGGGACTAGCGGACTCAGCCTACGAGCAGTACTTC,CASSLGWGLADSAYEQYF
TRBD2,TRBJ2-7,TRBV4-1,-,TGCGCCAGCAGCCAAGTAGCGGGAGGTGGCTACGAGCAGTACTTC,CASSQVAGGGYEQYF